Listed below are T cell receptor beta chains from one sample, sequenced in a study of OX40 agonist ivuxolimab in advanced cancers. Libraries were prepared by immunoSEQ multiplex PCR; TCRdb keeps only in-frame clonotypes and omits some of them. The sample includes 90,000 to 100,000 clones, around 85% seen only once; the top ten take 0.8% to 0.9%. The sample consisted of CD4+ or CD8+ T cells sorted from blood, taken in a trial of the OX40 agonist ivuxolimab. The receptors derive from an adult with an advanced solid tumor such as melanoma, head and neck, liver or kidney cancer. Both conserved end residues are part of each CDR3.

v_gene: TRBV11-2
j_gene: TRBJ2-1
len: 12
CDR3aa: CASSLGMDEQFF

v_gene: TRBV7-8
j_gene: TRBJ2-3
len: 13
CDR3aa: CASSYSSTDTQYF

v_gene: TRBV6-5
j_gene: TRBJ2-2
len: 11
CDR3aa: CATRGTGELFF

v_gene: TRBV15
j_gene: TRBJ1-1
len: 14
CDR3aa: CATSRDHREGEAFF

v_gene: TRBV7-2
j_gene: TRBJ1-1
len: 17
CDR3aa: CASSLWRGEQGNTEAFF

v_gene: TRBV12-5
j_gene: TRBJ2-1
len: 16
CDR3aa: CASGRLTPGGHNEQFF

v_gene: TRBV7-9
j_gene: TRBJ2-1
len: 15
CDR3aa: CASSFGLAGVDEQFF

v_gene: TRBV28
j_gene: TRBJ1-3
len: 12
CDR3aa: CASSEQRNTIYF

v_gene: TRBV11-2
j_gene: TRBJ1-2
len: 17
CDR3aa: CASSPIRRQGLNYGYTF

v_gene: TRBV7-9
j_gene: TRBJ2-3
len: 15
CDR3aa: CASSFPAGRTDTQYF

v_gene: TRBV4-3
j_gene: TRBJ2-1
len: 17
CDR3aa: CASSQDVAGSSYNEQFF

v_gene: TRBV19
j_gene: TRBJ1-5
len: 17
CDR3aa: CASRPPGQGMSNQPQHF

v_gene: TRBV7-2
j_gene: TRBJ2-5
len: 14
CDR3aa: CASSLGLAGETQYF

v_gene: TRBV6-5
j_gene: TRBJ2-3
len: 14
CDR3aa: CASSEREVTDTQYF

v_gene: TRBV6-6
j_gene: TRBJ1-3
len: 13
CDR3aa: CASGIVLGDTIYF

v_gene: TRBV28
j_gene: TRBJ2-7
len: 14
CDR3aa: CASSWSSAGYEQYF

v_gene: TRBV5-1
j_gene: TRBJ2-1
len: 16
CDR3aa: CASSLVPTQSYNEQFF

v_gene: TRBV7-9
j_gene: TRBJ1-1
len: 14
CDR3aa: CASSLGFLNTEAFF

v_gene: TRBV27
j_gene: TRBJ1-6
len: 14
CDR3aa: CASSRAWGNSPLHF

v_gene: TRBV5-4
j_gene: TRBJ2-7
len: 13
CDR3aa: CASSTPSGHEQYF

v_gene: TRBV5-4
j_gene: TRBJ2-6
len: 18
CDR3aa: CASKLILAGVSGANVLTF

v_gene: TRBV18
j_gene: TRBJ1-1
len: 15
CDR3aa: CASSPLRQPNTEAFF

v_gene: TRBV7-9
j_gene: TRBJ2-4
len: 15
CDR3aa: CASSFFTSGTNIQYF

v_gene: TRBV19
j_gene: TRBJ1-2
len: 16
CDR3aa: CASSNGTTHNNYGYTF

v_gene: TRBV30
j_gene: TRBJ2-3
len: 12
CDR3aa: CAWSEVTDTQYF

v_gene: TRBV7-6
j_gene: TRBJ2-2
len: 16
CDR3aa: CASSSPGRVVAGELFF

v_gene: TRBV7-3
j_gene: TRBJ2-3
len: 12
CDR3aa: CASSPGTDTQYF